The clone carrying this T cell receptor (beta chain) came up many times. Its antigen is unknown. This sample is drawn from a study of CD8 T cells in ankylosing spondylitis. Study-wide results and caveats: Blood of patients with ankylosing spondylitis appeared to be characterized by a TCR beta motif of several highly homologous variants.

Per the germline V gene, CDR1 is DFQATT and CDR2 is SNEGSKA (reference sequence). The germline V and J ends were trimmed by 3 bases and 0 bases, with 8 bases remaining between them. The CDR3 contains 14 residues. Using its own MiXCR run on the 5' RACE reads, TCRdb lists one record per CDR3 protein. The top ten clones hold under 4.5% of a sample with fewer than 550,000 distinct CDR3 sequences, 5.3% of them seen once. The receptor's source is a male donor with ankylosing spondylitis. The V call is TRBV20-1, the J call TRBJ1-4; D uncertain. Sequencing input: blood, either unsorted or a sorted T cell fraction (not recorded which). The CDR3 bases are TGCAGTGCTAGCCCAAGGTCAACTAATGAAAAACTGTTTTTT. This codes for CSASPRSTNEKLFF.